The 24 T cell receptor beta chains listed next were all sequenced from one sample in a study of human T cells and chemical hapten exposure. The library attached unique molecular identifiers to individual cDNA molecules. One entry per CDR3 protein, called by TCRdb with MiXCR from the reads. The table has roughly 4,100 distinct CDR3 sequences, around 49% seen once. Treatment given: therapeutic diphenylcyclopropenone sensitization with weekly scalp DPC. This material consisted of whole blood, taken before DPC sensitization or 2, 6, or about 24 weeks after (not recorded which). The receptor set was obtained from an adult with alopecia areata. Some clones in this sample may be carry-over from other donors' samples. This table probably holds off-target reads from a library built for another chain.

The chain links TRBV29-1 to TRBJ1-3, with D tentatively TRBD1 (5 bases). Trimming removed 1 base at V and 2 bases at J, with 6 bases between. This CDR3 region has 13 residues. Germline loops: CDR1 SQVTM, CDR2 ANQGSEA. CDR3 residues: CSVEGRAGNTIYF. The CDR3 region has the DNA TGCAGCGTTGAAGGCAGGGCTGGAAACACCATATATTTT.

This chain joins TRBV6-6 and TRBJ2-4; D is unclear. The CDR3 sequence is 14 residues long. CDR1 and CDR2 (germline): MNHNY, SVGAGI (reference sequence). V lost 4 bases to trimming and J lost 4 bases, with 11 bases between them. In nucleotides, the CDR3 is TGTGCCAGCAGTTTAAGTGGGATAAAAAACATTCAGTACTTC. This codes for CASSLSGIKNIQYF.

This chain links TRBV2 with TRBJ2-5, with D uncertain. Germline values: CDR1 SNHLY, CDR2 FYNNEI. The CDR3 runs 12 residues. V lost 5 bases to trimming and J lost 0 bases, with 4 bases between them. CDR3 in DNA: TGTGCCAGCAGTCCTAACCAAGAGACCCAGTACTTC. Translation: CASSPNQETQYF.

This chain uses TRBV27 with TRBJ2-1; TRBD2 matches at 7 bases. The CDR3 is 16 residues long. With V trimmed by 3 bases and J by 7 bases, 12 bases remained unmatched. Germline CDR1 is MNHEY and CDR2 is SMNVEV (reference sequence). CDR3 sequence (DNA): TGTGCCAGCAGTTTTACCGGACTAGGGCCGGAGAATGAGCAGTTCTTC. Translating it yields CASSFTGLGPENEQFF.

The rearrangement links TRBV5-4 to TRBJ2-1; TRBD2 agrees at 13 bases. CDR1 SGHNT and CDR2 YYREEE come from the germline V gene (reference sequence). V shed 4 bases and J 7 bases; nucleotides not matched to a gene: 8. The CDR3 is 16 residues long. CDR3 region: CASSTRTSGGSNEQFF. In DNA, the CDR3 is TGTGCCAGCAGCACCAGGACTAGCGGGGGTTCTAATGAGCAGTTCTTC.

This clonotype was detected once. The chain combines TRBV7-6 with TRBJ2-5, with a possible D match to TRBD2 (6 bases). The V gene lost 4 bases and the J gene lost 4 bases, with 10 bases spanning the gap. The germline V gene has CDR1 SGHVS and CDR2 FNYEAQ. This CDR3 is built from 13 residues. For the CDR3, the DNA is TGTGCCAGCAGCTCCGGGACTGGAGAGACCCAGTACTTC. Translating it yields CASSSGTGETQYF.

This chain joins TRBV19 and TRBJ2-1, with 12 bases fitting TRBD2. Trimming removed 7 bases from V and 3 bases from J; junction bases left unmatched: 7. The CDR3 contains 16 residues. Germline CDR1 is LNHDA and CDR2 is SQIVND (reference sequence). The CDR3 spells CASTTTSGGYYNEQFF. Here the CDR3 DNA reads TGTGCCAGTACCACGACTAGCGGGGGCTACTACAATGAGCAGTTCTTC.

Only a few counts were recorded for this clonotype. The chain carries TRBV6-5 and TRBJ2-2, with 7 positions matching TRBD1. Germline lookup yields CDR1 MNHEY and CDR2 SVGAGI. This CDR3 is built from 15 residues. The V segment lost 2 bases and the J segment 2 bases; nucleotides outside the gene matches: 2. The CDR3 DNA sequence: TGTGCCAGCAGTTACGGGACAGCTAACACCGGGGAGCTGTTTTTT. It is translated as CASSYGTANTGELFF.

This chain joins TRBV5-1 and TRBJ2-1; 16 bases agree with TRBD2. CDR3 length: 19 amino acids. Germline values: CDR1 SGHRS, CDR2 YFSETQ. The trim removed 4 bases at V and 5 bases at J, leaving 12 bases unmatched. CDR3 residues: CASSRTGTSGRVQDNEQFF. The CDR3 DNA reads as TGCGCCAGCAGCCGGACGGGGACTAGCGGGAGGGTACAAGACAATGAGCAGTTCTTC.

V usage is TRBV5-1 and J usage is TRBJ2-1; D possibly matches TRBD1 or TRBD2 (5 bases each). CDR3 length: 13 amino acids. CDR1 SGHRS and CDR2 YFSETQ come from the germline V gene. Trimming removed 0 bases at V and 8 bases at J, with 9 bases between. In DNA, the CDR3 is TGCGCCAGCAGCTTGGATGGGGGATATGAGCAGTTCTTC. Protein product: CASSLDGGYEQFF.

CDR3 in DNA: TGCAGCGTTGAACGACTAGCGGGAGAGGAGCAGTACTTC. Protein sequence: CSVERLAGEEQYF. J is TRBJ2-7 and V is TRBV29-1; 12 positions agree with TRBD2. The germline CDR1 and CDR2 sequences are SQVTM and ANQGSEA. Trimming removed 2 bases from V and 7 bases from J; junction bases left unmatched: 3. The CDR3 spans 13 residues.

This sequence joins TRBV4-2 and TRBJ2-5; TRBD2 aligns across 13 bases. The CDR3 runs to 19 residues. Trimming at V came to 3 bases and at J to 5 bases, leaving 15 bases not matched to a gene. From germline, CDR1 is LGHNA and CDR2 YNFKEQ. The CDR3 spells CASSHSSPTSGRALETQYF. In nucleotides, the CDR3 is TGTGCCAGCAGCCACTCATCGCCTACTAGCGGGAGGGCCTTGGAGACCCAGTACTTC.

The chain is built from TRBV10-3 and TRBJ2-3, with 10 positions matching TRBD1. Germline V gene sequence: CDR1 ENHRY, CDR2 SYGVKD. CDR3 size: 16 residues. V gave up 1 base and J gave up 4 bases; unmatched junction bases: 5. The CDR3 region is CAISEFGTGESDTQYF. The CDR3 DNA reads as TGTGCCATCAGTGAGTTCGGGACAGGGGAATCAGATACGCAGTATTTT.

This clonotype has just a few counts. The chain uses TRBV24-1 and TRBJ2-5; the D is unclear. Trimming left V 3 bases short and J 1 base short, with 8 bases between. Germline CDR1 is KGHDR and CDR2 is SFDVKD. The CDR3 is 14 residues long. Here the CDR3 reads CATSDPVAQETQYF. The DNA of the CDR3 is TGTGCCACCAGTGATCCCGTCGCCCAAGAGACCCAGTACTTC.

This clonotype has more than one count but fewer than ten. This rearrangement joins TRBV6-2 or TRBV6-3 to TRBJ2-4; the D call may be TRBD1 or TRBD2 (5 bases each). Germline V lookup: CDR1 MNHEY, CDR2 SVGEGT. This CDR3 contains 16 residues. Trimming took 8 bases from V and 1 from J, leaving 18 bases between them. The CDR3 region has the DNA TGTGCCAGCGGGGACCTCGGCCCTGGGGCCAAAAACATTCAGTACTTC. Protein: CASGDLGPGAKNIQYF.

The rearrangement uses TRBV5-4 and TRBJ2-7; D is undetermined. The CDR3 sequence is 14 residues long. Trimming removed 1 base from V and 2 bases from J, with 10 bases in between. Germline V lookup: CDR1 SGHNT, CDR2 YYREEE (reference sequence). CDR3 residues: CASSLPQPPYEQYF. CDR3 coding DNA: TGTGCCAGCAGCTTGCCACAGCCCCCCTACGAGCAGTACTTC.

The CDR3 sequence is CASSSWTAQETQYF. As DNA, the CDR3 is TGTGCCAGTAGTAGCTGGACAGCCCAAGAGACCCAGTACTTC. V gene TRBV19 combines with J gene TRBJ2-5, with D possibly TRBD1 on 6 matching bases. V dropped 4 bases and J dropped 1 base, with 10 bases sitting between them. The CDR3 loop spans 14 amino acids. CDR1 and CDR2 from the germline V gene are LNHDA and SQIVND (reference sequence).

The CDR3 nucleotides are TGCAGCGCGGGCGGAGGAAACACCGGGGAGCTGTTTTTT. This sequence encodes CSAGGGNTGELFF. This chain uses TRBV29-1 with TRBJ2-2, with a possible D match to TRBD2 (5 bases). The germline CDR1 and CDR2 sequences are SQVTM and ANQGSEA. V lost 7 bases and J 2 bases, leaving 11 bases between the germline ends. This CDR3 is 13 amino acids long.

This chain uses TRBV19 with TRBJ2-2, with D possibly matching TRBD1 (6 bases). Germline values: CDR1 LNHDA, CDR2 SQIVND (reference sequence). This CDR3 has 15 residues. Between the trimmed V and J ends, which lost 5 bases and 4 bases, there was a span of 14 bases. CDR3 sequence: CASSPTGLVTGELFF. CDR3 nucleotides: TGTGCCAGTAGTCCCACAGGGCTGGTCACCGGGGAGCTGTTTTTT.

This clonotype was seen a handful of times. The gene calls are TRBV18 and TRBJ2-5, with 8 bases lining up with TRBD2. Germline V gene data show CDR1 as KGHSH and CDR2 as LQKENI. With 3 bases clipped from V and 5 bases from J, the junction kept 2 bases outside the gene matches. The CDR3 extends over 13 amino acids. The CDR3 sequence: CASSPGREETQYF. The CDR3 DNA reads TGTGCCAGCTCACCCGGGAGGGAGGAGACCCAGTACTTC.

In its sample, this clonotype was seen once. The chain employs TRBV6-1 and TRBJ2-3; TRBD1 aligns across 7 bases. Looked up from germline, CDR1 is MNHNS and CDR2 is SASEGT. This CDR3 is 15 amino acids long. V shed 5 bases and J 1 base; nucleotides not matched to a gene: 6. The CDR3 loop reads CASSKTGFGTDTQYF. CDR3 in DNA: TGTGCCAGCAGTAAGACAGGGTTTGGCACAGATACGCAGTATTTT.

This clonotype was recorded a few times. The genes are TRBV18 and TRBJ2-1; D is unresolved. The CDR3 loop spans 14 amino acids. V was clipped by 3 bases and J by 9 bases, with 15 bases between them. The V gene's germline CDR1 is KGHSH and CDR2 LQKENI. CDR3 DNA: TGTGCCAGCTCACCCGAAGGGCTAGTCAGTGAGCAGTTCTTC. Protein product: CASSPEGLVSEQFF.

The V and J genes are TRBV28 and TRBJ2-7, with 13 bases fitting TRBD2. Trimming cost V 4 bases and J 9 bases; bases outside gene matches: 24. Germline CDR1 reads MDHEN; CDR2 reads SYDVKM. The length of the CDR3 is 20 residues. This CDR3 is CASSSPGLAGFGDSSRGQYF. CDR3 DNA sequence: TGTGCCAGCAGTTCGCCGGGACTAGCGGGGTTCGGCGACTCTTCCCGGGGGCAGTACTTC.

This rearrangement joins TRBV7-8 to TRBJ1-1; 7 nucleotides line up with TRBD1. Germline trimming cut 6 bases from V and 0 bases from J; bases unmatched to any gene: 1. This CDR3 has 13 residues. The germline V gene has CDR1 SGHVS and CDR2 FQNEAQ. The CDR3 reads CASRQGMNTEAFF. CDR3 DNA sequence: TGTGCCAGCAGACAGGGGATGAACACTGAAGCTTTCTTT.